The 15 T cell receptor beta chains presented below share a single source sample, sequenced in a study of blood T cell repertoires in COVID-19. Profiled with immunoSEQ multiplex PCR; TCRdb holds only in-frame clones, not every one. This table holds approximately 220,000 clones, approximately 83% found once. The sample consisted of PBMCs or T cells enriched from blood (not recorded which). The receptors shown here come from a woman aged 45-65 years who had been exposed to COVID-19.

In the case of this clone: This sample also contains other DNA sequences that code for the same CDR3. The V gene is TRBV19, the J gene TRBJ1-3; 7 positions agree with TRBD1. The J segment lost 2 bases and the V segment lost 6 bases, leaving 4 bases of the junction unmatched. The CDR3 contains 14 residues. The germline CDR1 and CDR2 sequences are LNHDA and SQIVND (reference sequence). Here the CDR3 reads CASRYRGPGNTIYF. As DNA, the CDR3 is TGTGCCAGTAGATACAGGGGCCCTGGAAACACCATATATTTT.

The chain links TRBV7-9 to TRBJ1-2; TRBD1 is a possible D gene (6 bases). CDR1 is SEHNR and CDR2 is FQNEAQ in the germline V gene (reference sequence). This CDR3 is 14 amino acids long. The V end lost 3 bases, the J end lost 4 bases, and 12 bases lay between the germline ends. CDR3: CASSFDRPFYGYTF. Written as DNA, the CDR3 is TGTGCCAGCAGCTTCGACAGGCCGTTCTATGGCTACACCTTC.

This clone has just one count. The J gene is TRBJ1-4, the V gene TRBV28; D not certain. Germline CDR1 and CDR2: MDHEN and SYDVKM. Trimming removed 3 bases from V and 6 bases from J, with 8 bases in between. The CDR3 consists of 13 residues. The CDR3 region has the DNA TGTGCCAGCAGTTTGTCTTCCGATGAAAAACTGTTTTTT. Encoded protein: CASSLSSDEKLFF.

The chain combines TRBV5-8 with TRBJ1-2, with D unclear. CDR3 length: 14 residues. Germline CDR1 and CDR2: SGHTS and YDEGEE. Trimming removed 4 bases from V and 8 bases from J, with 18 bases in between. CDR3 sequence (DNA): TGTGCCAGCAGCCTGAGGGCCCCCCGCTACGGCTACACCTTC. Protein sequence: CASSLRAPRYGYTF.

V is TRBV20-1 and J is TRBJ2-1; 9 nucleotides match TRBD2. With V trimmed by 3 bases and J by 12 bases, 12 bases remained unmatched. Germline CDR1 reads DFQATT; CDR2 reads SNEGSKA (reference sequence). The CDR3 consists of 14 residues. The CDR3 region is CSASLAGGLRVQFF. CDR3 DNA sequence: TGCAGTGCTAGTCTGGCGGGGGGGTTACGGGTGCAGTTCTTC.

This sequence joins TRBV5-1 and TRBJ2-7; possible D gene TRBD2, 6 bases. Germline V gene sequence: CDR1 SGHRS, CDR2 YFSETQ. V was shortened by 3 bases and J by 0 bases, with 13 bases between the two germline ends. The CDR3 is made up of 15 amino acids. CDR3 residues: CASSWGDRSSYEQYF. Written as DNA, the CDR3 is TGCGCCAGCAGCTGGGGGGATAGGAGCTCCTACGAGCAGTACTTC. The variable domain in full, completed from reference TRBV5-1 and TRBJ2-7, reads KAGVTQTPRYLIKTRGQQVTLSCSPISGHRSVSWYQQTPGQGLQFLFEYFSETQRNKGNFPGRFSGRQFSNSRSEMNVSTLELGDSALYLCASSWGDRSSYEQYFGPGTRLTVT.

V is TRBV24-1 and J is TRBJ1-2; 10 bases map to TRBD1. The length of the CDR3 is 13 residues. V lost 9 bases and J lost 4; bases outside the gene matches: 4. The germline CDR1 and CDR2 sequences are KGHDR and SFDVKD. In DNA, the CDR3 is TGTGCCACCCAGAGGACAGGGGGCTATGGCTACACCTTC. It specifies CATQRTGGYGYTF.

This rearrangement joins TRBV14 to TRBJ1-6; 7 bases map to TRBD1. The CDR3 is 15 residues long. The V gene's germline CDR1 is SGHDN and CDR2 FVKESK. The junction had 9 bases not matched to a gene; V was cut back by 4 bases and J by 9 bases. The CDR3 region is CASSLQTGNVSPLHF. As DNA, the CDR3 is TGTGCCAGCAGCCTCCAGACAGGGAACGTTTCACCCCTCCACTTT.

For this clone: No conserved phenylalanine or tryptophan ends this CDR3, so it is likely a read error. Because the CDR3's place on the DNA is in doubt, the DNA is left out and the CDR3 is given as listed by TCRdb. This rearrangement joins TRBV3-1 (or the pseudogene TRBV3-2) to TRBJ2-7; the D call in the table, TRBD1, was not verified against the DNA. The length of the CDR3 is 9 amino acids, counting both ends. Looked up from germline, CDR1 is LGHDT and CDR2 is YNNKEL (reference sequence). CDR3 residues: CASSQDPGQ.

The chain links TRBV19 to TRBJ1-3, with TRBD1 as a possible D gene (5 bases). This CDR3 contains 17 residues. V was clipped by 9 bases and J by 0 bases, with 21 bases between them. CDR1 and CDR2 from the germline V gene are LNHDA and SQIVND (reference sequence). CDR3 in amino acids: CASRPMGGTFSGNTIYF. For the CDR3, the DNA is TGTGCCAGCAGACCCATGGGGGGGACCTTCTCTGGAAACACCATATATTTT.

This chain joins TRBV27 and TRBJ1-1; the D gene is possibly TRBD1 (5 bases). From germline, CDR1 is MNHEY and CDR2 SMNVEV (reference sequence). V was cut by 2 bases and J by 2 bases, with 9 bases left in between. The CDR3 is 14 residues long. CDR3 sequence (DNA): TGTGCCAGCAGTTTACGGCAGGGTAACACTGAAGCTTTCTTT. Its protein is CASSLRQGNTEAFF.

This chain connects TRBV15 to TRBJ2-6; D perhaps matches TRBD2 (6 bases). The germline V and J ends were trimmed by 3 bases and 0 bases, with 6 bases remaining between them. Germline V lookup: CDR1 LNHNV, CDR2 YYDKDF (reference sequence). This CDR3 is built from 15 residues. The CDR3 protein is CATSRGGSGANVLTF. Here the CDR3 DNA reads TGTGCCACCAGCAGGGGGGGCTCTGGGGCCAACGTCCTGACTTTC.

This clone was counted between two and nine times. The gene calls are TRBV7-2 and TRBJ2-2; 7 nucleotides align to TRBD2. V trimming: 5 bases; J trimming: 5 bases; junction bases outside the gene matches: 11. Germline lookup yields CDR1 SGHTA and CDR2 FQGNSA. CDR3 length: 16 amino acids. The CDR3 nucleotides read TGTGCCAGCAGCGCGGATCTAGCGGTGGTAACCGGGGAGCTGTTTTTT. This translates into CASSADLAVVTGELFF.

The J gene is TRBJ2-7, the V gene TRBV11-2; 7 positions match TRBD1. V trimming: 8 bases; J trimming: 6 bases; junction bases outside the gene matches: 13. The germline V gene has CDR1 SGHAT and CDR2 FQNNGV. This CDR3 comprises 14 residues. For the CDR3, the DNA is TGTGCCAGCTCCTTTGGGCAGGGGGTTGGCGAGCAGTACTTC. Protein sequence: CASSFGQGVGEQYF.

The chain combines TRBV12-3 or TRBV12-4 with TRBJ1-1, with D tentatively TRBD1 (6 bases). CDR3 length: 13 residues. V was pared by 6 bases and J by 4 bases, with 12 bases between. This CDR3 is CASSLPQGTEAFF. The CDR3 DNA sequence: TGTGCCAGCAGCCTCCCACAGGGCACTGAAGCTTTCTTT.